This T cell receptor (beta chain) was captured in a study of shared T cell receptors in the human thymus. Germline values: CDR1 MNHEY, CDR2 SVGAGI. J lost 15 bases, V lost 2 bases, and 6 bases had no gene match. The CDR3 contains 14 residues. Repertoires were generated with immunoSEQ multiplex PCR, while TCRdb's copy carries only in-frame clones and drops some. The sample has 540,000 or so clones; about 84% are singletons. These data are also associated with another study on human thymus T cells. That publication notes: Related research has reported that thymic repertoires overlap highly among unrelated individuals.

The sequence was obtained from a boy under three years old with a congenital heart defect. The genes are TRBV6-5 and TRBJ2-1; TRBD2 matches at 14 bases. The specimen sequenced was thymocytes. The CDR3 loop is CASSYQTSGRALFF. CDR3 in DNA: TGTGCCAGCAGTTACCAGACTAGCGGGAGGGCCTTGTTCTTC.